This T cell receptor beta chain is drawn from a study of blood T cell repertoires in COVID-19. The overall study: Sites across the United States, Italy and Spain contributed samples from acute and convalescent COVID-19. The cDNA or gDNA used as material had been derived from T cells, B-cell-depleted T cells, or PBMCs.

The table came from immunoSEQ multiplex PCR; TCRdb's copy has only in-frame clones and leaves some out. The sample lists about 210,000 clones, roughly 90% occurring once. The TCR sequence derives from a young woman who had recovered from COVID-19. What was sequenced was PBMCs or T cells enriched from blood (not recorded which).

In DNA form, the CDR3 reads TGTGCCAGCAGCTTAGATTGGGGAGGCACAGATACGCAGTATTTT. Its translation is CASSLDWGGTDTQYF. The rearrangement uses TRBV7-9 and TRBJ2-3; D may be TRBD2 (5 bases). CDR1 and CDR2 from the germline V gene are SEHNR and FQNEAQ (reference sequence). There are 15 residues in the CDR3. Trimming stripped 1 base from V and 1 base from J, with 9 bases between. Complete variable domain (other parts from reference TRBV7-9 and TRBJ2-3): DTGVSQNPRHKITKRGQNVTFRCDPISEHNRLYWYRQTLGQGPEFLTYFQNEAQLEKSRLLSDRFSAERPKGSFSTLEIQRTEQGDSAMYLCASSLDWGGTDTQYFGPGTRLTVL.